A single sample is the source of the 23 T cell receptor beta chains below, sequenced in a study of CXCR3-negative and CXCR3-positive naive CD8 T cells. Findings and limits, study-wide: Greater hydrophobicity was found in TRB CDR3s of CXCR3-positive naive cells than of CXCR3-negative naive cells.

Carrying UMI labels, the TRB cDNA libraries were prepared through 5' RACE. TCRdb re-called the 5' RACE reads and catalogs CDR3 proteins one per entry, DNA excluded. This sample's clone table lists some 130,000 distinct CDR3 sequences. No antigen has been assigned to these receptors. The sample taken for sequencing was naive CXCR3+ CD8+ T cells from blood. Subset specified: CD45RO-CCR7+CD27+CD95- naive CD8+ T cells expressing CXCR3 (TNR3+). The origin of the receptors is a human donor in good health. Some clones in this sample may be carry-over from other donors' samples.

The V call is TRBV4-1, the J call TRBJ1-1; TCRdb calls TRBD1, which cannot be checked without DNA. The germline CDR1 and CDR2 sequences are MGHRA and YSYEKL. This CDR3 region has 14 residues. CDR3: CASSSQGLGTEAFF.

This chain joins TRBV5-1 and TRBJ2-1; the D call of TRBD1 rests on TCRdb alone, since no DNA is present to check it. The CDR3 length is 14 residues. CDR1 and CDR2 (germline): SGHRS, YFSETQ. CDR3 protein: CASSLTGLDNEQFF.

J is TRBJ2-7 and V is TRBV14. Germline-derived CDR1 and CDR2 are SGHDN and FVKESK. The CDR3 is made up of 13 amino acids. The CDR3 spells CASSVLSDSEQYF.

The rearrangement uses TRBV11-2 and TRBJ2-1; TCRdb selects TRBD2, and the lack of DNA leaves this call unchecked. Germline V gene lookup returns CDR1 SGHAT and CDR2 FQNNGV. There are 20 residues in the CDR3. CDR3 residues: CASSRPFRGLADKSYNEQFF.

The chain's CDR3 is CASSLVGAGAYEQHF. The chain has TRBV7-9 and TRBJ2-7; there is no DNA to check the TCRdb D call of TRBD1. The CDR3 loop spans 15 amino acids. Germline V gene data show CDR1 as SEHNR and CDR2 as FQNEAQ (reference sequence). Complete variable domain (other parts from reference TRBV7-9 and TRBJ2-7): DTGVSQNPRHKITKRGQNVTFRCDPISEHNRLYWYRQTLGQGPEFLTYFQNEAQLEKSRLLSDRFSAERPKGSFSTLEIQRTEQGDSAMYLCASSLVGAGAYEQHFGPGTRLTVT.

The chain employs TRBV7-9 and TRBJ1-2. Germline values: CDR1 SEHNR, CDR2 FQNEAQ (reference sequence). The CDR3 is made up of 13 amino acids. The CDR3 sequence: CASKNQGNYGYTF.

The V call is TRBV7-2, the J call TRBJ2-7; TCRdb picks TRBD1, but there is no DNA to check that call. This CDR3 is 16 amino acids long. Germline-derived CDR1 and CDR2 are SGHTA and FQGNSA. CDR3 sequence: CASSQHSGTGLYEQYF.

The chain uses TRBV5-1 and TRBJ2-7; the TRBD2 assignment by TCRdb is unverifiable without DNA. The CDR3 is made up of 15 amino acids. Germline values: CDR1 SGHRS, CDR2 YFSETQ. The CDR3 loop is CASSLVPSGVYEQYF. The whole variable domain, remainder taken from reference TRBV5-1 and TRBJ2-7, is KAGVTQTPRYLIKTRGQQVTLSCSPISGHRSVSWYQQTPGQGLQFLFEYFSETQRNKGNFPGRFSGRQFSNSRSEMNVSTLELGDSALYLCASSLVPSGVYEQYFGPGTRLTVT.

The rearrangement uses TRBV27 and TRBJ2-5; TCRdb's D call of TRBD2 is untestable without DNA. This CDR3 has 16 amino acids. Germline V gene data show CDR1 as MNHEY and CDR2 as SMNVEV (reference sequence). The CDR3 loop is CASSLGRAGVQETQYF.

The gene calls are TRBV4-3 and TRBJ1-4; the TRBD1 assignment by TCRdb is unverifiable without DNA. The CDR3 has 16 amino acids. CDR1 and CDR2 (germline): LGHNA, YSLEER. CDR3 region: CASSQGQSPANEKLFF.

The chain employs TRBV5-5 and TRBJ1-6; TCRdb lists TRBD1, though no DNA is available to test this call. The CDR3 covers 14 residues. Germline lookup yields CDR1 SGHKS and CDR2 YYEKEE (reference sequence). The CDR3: CASSFMTENSPLHF.

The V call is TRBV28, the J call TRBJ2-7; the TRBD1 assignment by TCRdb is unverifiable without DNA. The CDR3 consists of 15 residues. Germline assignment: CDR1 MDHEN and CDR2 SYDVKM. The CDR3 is CASSWGGAGVNEQYF.

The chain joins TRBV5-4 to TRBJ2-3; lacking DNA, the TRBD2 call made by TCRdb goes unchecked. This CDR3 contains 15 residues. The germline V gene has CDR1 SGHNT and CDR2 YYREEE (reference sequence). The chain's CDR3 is CASSSWTSGISTQYF.

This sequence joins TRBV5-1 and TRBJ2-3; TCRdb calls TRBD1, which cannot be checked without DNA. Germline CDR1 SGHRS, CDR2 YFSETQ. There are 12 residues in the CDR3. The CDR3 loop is CASSHGGAEQYF.

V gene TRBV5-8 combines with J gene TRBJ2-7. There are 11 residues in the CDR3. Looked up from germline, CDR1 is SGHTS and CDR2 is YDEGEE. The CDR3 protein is CASSLDGEQYF.

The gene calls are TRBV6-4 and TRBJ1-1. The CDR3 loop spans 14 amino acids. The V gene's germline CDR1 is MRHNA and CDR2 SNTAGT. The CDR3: CASGRPVGNTEAFF.

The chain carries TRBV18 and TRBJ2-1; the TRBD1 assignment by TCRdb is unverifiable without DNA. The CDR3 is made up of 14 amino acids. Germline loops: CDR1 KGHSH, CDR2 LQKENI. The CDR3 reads CASSGRGYYNEQFF. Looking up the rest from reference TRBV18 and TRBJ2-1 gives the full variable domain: NAGVMQNPRHLVRRRGQEARLRCSPMKGHSHVYWYRQLPEEGLKFMVYLQKENIIDESGMPKERFSAEFPKEGPSILRIQQVVRGDSAAYFCASSGRGYYNEQFFGPGTRLTVL.

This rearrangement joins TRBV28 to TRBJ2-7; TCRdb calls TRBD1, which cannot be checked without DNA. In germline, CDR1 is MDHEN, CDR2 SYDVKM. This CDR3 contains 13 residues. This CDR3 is CASRARWDYEQYF.

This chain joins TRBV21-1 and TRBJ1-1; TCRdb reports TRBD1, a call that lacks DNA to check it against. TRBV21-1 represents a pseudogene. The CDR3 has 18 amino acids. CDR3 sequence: CASSLTKGGRSNNTEAFF.

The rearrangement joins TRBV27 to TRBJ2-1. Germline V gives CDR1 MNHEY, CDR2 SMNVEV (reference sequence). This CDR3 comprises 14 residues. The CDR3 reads CASSLSRLGYEQFF.

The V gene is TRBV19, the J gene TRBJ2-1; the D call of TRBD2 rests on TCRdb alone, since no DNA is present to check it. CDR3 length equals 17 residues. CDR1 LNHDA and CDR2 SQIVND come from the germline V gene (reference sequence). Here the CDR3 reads CASSRPSGISSYNEQFF.

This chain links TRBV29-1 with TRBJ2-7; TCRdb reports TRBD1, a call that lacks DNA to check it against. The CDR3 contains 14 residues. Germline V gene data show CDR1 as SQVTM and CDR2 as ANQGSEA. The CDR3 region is CSVVTGTGSYEQYF.

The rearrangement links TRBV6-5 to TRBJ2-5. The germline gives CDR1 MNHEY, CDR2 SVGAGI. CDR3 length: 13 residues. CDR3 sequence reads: CASSIDPQETQYF.